This TCR beta chain was sequenced for a study of CD8+ T cells in alopecia areata. This CDR3 spans 13 amino acids. Trimming cost V 6 bases and J 4 bases; bases outside gene matches: 3. Germline V gene data show CDR1 as KGHSH and CDR2 as LQKENI. cDNA serving as the sequencing template came from extracted, reverse transcribed RNA. Clones were read by immunoSEQ multiplex PCR, and TCRdb kept only the in-frame ones, dropping some. The top ten hold 0.95% to 1% of the sample, which has about 140,000 clones, about half seen once. Specimen: CD4+ T cells sorted from blood, collected at week 0. The sequence was obtained from a human donor with alopecia areata. This chain uses TRBV18 with TRBJ1-2; 9 bases match TRBD1. CDR3: CASSPGQGYGYTF. DNA of the CDR3: TGTGCCAGCTCCCCGGGACAGGGCTATGGCTACACCTTC.